This is a list of T cell receptor beta chains from one sample in a study of blood T cells in healthy people across ages. One entry per CDR3 protein results from TCRdb running MiXCR on the 5' RACE reads. Among hundreds of thousands of distinct CDR3 sequences listed, just under 25% were seen once. The same sample was also used in a study of T cells of mothers and their children.

Sequencing was performed on blood. The receptor set was obtained from a boy aged 10-17 years in good health. The CDR3 runs from the conserved cysteine through the conserved F or W. D genes are given only for firm matches. The size field is filled for only some rows; it gives once, few, many or a size class.

cdr3_aa,cdr3_nt,clone_size,cdr3_length,j_call,v_call,d_call
CASSAENQPQHF,TGTGCCAGCAGCGCGGAGAATCAGCCCCAGCATTTT,NA,12,TRBJ1-5,TRBV12-3/TRBV12-4,NA
CASSAPQGTNYGYTF,TGTGCCAGCAGTGCGCCCCAGGGAACTAACTATGGCTACACCTTC,few,15,TRBJ1-2,TRBV25-1,NA
CASKTLAGVSF,TGTGCCAGCAAAACACTAGCGGGAGTATCATTC,few,11,TRBJ2-7,TRBV28,TRBD2
CASSLTSRRTNEKLFF,TGCGCCAGCAGCTTGACTTCGCGCAGAACTAATGAAAAACTGTTTTTT,NA,16,TRBJ1-4,TRBV5-1,NA
CASSQEGGELETQYF,TGCGCCAGCAGCCAAGAGGGGGGGGAGCTGGAGACCCAGTACTTC,few,15,TRBJ2-5,TRBV4-3,TRBD2
CSAPPRKGDQETQYF,TGCAGTGCTCCTCCAAGGAAAGGGGACCAAGAGACCCAGTACTTC,NA,15,TRBJ2-5,TRBV20-1,NA
CASSFLGATQYF,TGTGCCAGCAGTTTTCTGGGAGCTACGCAGTATTTT,once,12,TRBJ2-3,TRBV27,NA
CASSLTYSTGELFF,TGTGCCAGCAGTTTAACTTATTCTACCGGGGAGCTGTTTTTT,few,14,TRBJ2-2,TRBV6-2/TRBV6-3,NA
CASSQVSSTRGEQFF,TGCGCCAGCAGCCAAGTGTCTAGCACCAGGGGTGAGCAGTTCTTC,NA,15,TRBJ2-1,TRBV4-1,NA
CASSLVPGGNSYNEQFF,TGTGCCAGCAGCTTGGTCCCAGGGGGCAACTCCTACAATGAGCAGTTCTTC,few,17,TRBJ2-1,TRBV5-6,TRBD1
CASSLVRDTYEQYF,TGTGCCAGCAGCTTAGTCAGGGACACCTACGAGCAGTACTTC,NA,14,TRBJ2-7,TRBV7-8,NA
CSVAGGEYNEQFF,TGCAGCGTGGCGGGAGGGGAGTACAATGAGCAGTTCTTC,NA,13,TRBJ2-1,TRBV29-1,TRBD2
CSALGLAGETQYF,TGCAGCGCCCTAGGGCTAGCGGGAGAGACCCAGTACTTC,many,13,TRBJ2-5,TRBV29-1,TRBD2
CASRDFRTGGYTF,TGTGCCAGCAGGGATTTTAGGACAGGAGGCTACACCTTC,NA,13,TRBJ1-2,TRBV28,TRBD1
CASSFGRGVRDTQYF,TGTGCCAGCAGCTTTGGCAGGGGAGTCAGAGATACGCAGTATTTT,few,15,TRBJ2-3,TRBV7-9,NA
CASGLVVGTGGPTYEQYF,TGTGCTAGTGGTTTGGTAGTCGGTACAGGGGGCCCCACCTACGAGCAGTACTTC,few,18,TRBJ2-7,TRBV12-5,TRBD1
CASSAWGRDTGAFF,TGTGCCAGCAGTGCGTGGGGGCGCGACACTGGAGCTTTCTTT,NA,14,TRBJ1-1,TRBV12-3/TRBV12-4,NA
CASSLEVGLAGQETQYF,TGTGCCAGCAGCCTCGAAGTAGGACTAGCGGGTCAAGAGACCCAGTACTTC,few,17,TRBJ2-5,TRBV9,TRBD2
CASSLEKEVKTQYF,TGTGCCAGCAGCTTAGAAAAGGAGGTGAAGACCCAGTACTTC,NA,14,TRBJ2-5,TRBV7-6,NA
CASSPLRSYEQYF,TGTGCCAGCAGCCCTCTCAGGTCCTACGAGCAGTACTTC,NA,13,TRBJ2-7,TRBV7-9,NA
CASNLGSQPQHF,TGTGCCAGCAACCTCGGAAGTCAGCCCCAGCATTTT,few,12,TRBJ1-5,TRBV5-6,NA
CASSLRTGVSYEQYF,TGTGCCAGCAGTTTAAGGACAGGAGTCTCCTACGAGCAGTACTTC,NA,15,TRBJ2-7,TRBV27,TRBD1
CASGGGSSGANVLTF,TGTGCCAGCGGAGGGGGCAGCTCTGGGGCCAACGTCCTGACTTTC,NA,15,TRBJ2-6,TRBV2,NA
CASSALAGNQETQYF,TGTGCCAGCAGCGCCCTAGCGGGGAACCAAGAGACCCAGTACTTC,few,15,TRBJ2-5,TRBV4-2,TRBD2
CASSFYRGRLGGYTF,TGTGCCAGCAGTTTTTACAGGGGGCGTTTGGGTGGCTACACCTTC,NA,15,TRBJ1-2,TRBV28,TRBD1
CASSPYTTVSYEQYF,TGTGCCAGCAGCCCCTATACGACGGTCTCCTACGAGCAGTACTTC,few,15,TRBJ2-7,TRBV7-3,NA
CASSWRGTDDPTYNEQFF,TGTGCCAGCAGCTGGAGAGGGACAGACGACCCTACCTACAATGAGCAGTTCTTC,NA,18,TRBJ2-1,TRBV7-6,TRBD1
CSASYGFDYGYTF,TGCAGTGCTAGTTACGGGTTTGACTATGGCTACACCTTC,NA,13,TRBJ1-2,TRBV20-1,NA
CASSLTGTSDEQFF,TGTGCCAGCAGCTTAACCGGGACTAGCGATGAGCAGTTCTTC,NA,14,TRBJ2-1,TRBV7-3,TRBD2
CSVERGGENEQFF,TGCAGCGTTGAACGCGGGGGGGAAAATGAGCAGTTCTTC,NA,13,TRBJ2-1,TRBV29-1,TRBD2
CASSTLAAFINEQFF,TGTGCCAGCAGTACTCTAGCTGCCTTTATCAATGAGCAGTTCTTC,NA,15,TRBJ2-1,TRBV27,NA
CASSYGSGGSMETQYF,TGTGCCAGCAGTTACGGTAGCGGGGGGTCCATGGAGACCCAGTACTTC,few,16,TRBJ2-5,TRBV13,TRBD2
CASSEEGGTYEQYF,TGTGCCAGCAGTGAGGAGGGGGGAACCTACGAGCAGTACTTC,few,14,TRBJ2-7,TRBV2,NA
CASRDGPTYEQYF,TGTGCCAGCAGGGACGGCCCAACCTACGAGCAGTACTTC,NA,13,TRBJ2-7,TRBV7-9,NA
CASSKVGLAGVRDEQFF,TGTGCCAGTAGCAAGGTGGGGCTAGCGGGAGTTCGGGATGAGCAGTTCTTC,NA,17,TRBJ2-1,TRBV19,TRBD2
CASSLVASGMTDPQYF,TGTGCCAGCAGCTTAGTGGCTAGCGGGATGACAGATCCGCAGTATTTT,NA,16,TRBJ2-3,TRBV7-6,TRBD2
CSASTLNYGYTF,TGCAGTGCTAGTACTCTTAACTATGGCTACACCTTC,NA,12,TRBJ1-2,TRBV20-1,NA
CASSLHGTSGTNEQFF,TGTGCCAGCAGCTTACACGGGACTAGCGGGACCAATGAGCAGTTCTTC,NA,16,TRBJ2-1,TRBV7-2,TRBD2
CASSQDQDNPTETQYF,TGCGCCAGCAGCCAAGATCAAGACAACCCCACGGAGACCCAGTACTTC,few,16,TRBJ2-5,TRBV4-1,NA
CSVGDRGPPLQETQYF,TGCAGCGTTGGGGACAGGGGCCCACCCCTCCAAGAGACCCAGTACTTC,few,16,TRBJ2-5,TRBV29-1,TRBD1
CASSYSTGTAGANVLTF,TGTGCCAGCAGTTACTCAACAGGGACCGCTGGGGCCAACGTCCTGACTTTC,NA,17,TRBJ2-6,TRBV6-2/TRBV6-3,NA